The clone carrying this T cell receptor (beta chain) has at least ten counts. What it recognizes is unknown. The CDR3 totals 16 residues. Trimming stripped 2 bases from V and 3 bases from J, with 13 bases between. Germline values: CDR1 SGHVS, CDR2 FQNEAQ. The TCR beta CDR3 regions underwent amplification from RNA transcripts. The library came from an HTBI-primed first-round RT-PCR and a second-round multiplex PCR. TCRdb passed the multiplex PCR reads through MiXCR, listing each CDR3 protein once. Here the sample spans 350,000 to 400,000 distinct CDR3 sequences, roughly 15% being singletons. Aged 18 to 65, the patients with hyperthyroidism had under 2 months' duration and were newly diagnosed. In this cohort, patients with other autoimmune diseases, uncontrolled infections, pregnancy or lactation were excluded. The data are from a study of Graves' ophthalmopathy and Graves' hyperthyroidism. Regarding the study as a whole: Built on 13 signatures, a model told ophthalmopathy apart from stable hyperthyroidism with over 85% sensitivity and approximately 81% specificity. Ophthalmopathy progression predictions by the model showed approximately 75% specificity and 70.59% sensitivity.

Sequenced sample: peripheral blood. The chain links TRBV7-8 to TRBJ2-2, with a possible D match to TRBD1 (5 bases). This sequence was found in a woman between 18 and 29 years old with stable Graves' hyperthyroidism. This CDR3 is CASSLISRADTGELFF. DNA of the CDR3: TGTGCCAGCAGCTTAATTTCCAGGGCGGACACCGGGGAGCTGTTTTTT.